This T cell receptor beta chain was retrieved from a study of T cells after yellow fever vaccination. The length of the CDR3 is 15 residues. From germline, CDR1 is SGHTA and CDR2 FQGTGA. Trimming removed 2 bases at V and 1 base at J, with 11 bases between. TCRdb redid the calling of the 5' RACE reads with MiXCR, one entry per CDR3 protein. In the table there are tens of thousands of distinct CDR3 sequences, about 10% of which are singletons. The sample in question was PBMCs, either bulk or a sorted T-cell subset (CD4+, CD8+, memory, or dextramer-sorted; not recorded which), obtained roughly 15 days after the first yellow fever vaccination. The TCR originated in a man in his late teens or twenties who received the YFV17D yellow fever vaccine. The V and J genes are TRBV7-3 and TRBJ1-1; tentatively, D is TRBD1 (5 bases). In DNA form, the CDR3 reads TGTGCCAGCAGCTTATCGGCGGGGGGGAACACTGAAGCTTTCTTT. Amino acid sequence: CASSLSAGGNTEAFF.